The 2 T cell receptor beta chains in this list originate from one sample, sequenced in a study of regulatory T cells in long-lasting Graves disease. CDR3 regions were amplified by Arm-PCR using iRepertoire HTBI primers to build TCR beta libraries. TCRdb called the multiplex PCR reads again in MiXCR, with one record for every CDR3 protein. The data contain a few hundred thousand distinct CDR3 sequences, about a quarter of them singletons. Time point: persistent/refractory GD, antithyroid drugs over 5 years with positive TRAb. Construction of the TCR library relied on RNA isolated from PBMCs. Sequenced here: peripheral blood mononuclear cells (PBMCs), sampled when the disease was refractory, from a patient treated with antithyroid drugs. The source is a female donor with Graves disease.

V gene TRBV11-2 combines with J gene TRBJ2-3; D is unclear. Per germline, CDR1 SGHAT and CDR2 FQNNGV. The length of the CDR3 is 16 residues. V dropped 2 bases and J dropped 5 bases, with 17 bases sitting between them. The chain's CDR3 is CASSLRVTNGVDTQYF. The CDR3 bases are TGTGCCAGCAGCTTAAGAGTAACTAACGGAGTAGATACGCAGTATTTT.

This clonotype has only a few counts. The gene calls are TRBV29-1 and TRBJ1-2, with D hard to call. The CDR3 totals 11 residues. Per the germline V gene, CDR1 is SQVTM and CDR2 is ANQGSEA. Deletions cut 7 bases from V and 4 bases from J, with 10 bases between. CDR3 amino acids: CSGTNAYGYTF. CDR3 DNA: TGCAGCGGGACTAATGCCTATGGCTACACCTTC.